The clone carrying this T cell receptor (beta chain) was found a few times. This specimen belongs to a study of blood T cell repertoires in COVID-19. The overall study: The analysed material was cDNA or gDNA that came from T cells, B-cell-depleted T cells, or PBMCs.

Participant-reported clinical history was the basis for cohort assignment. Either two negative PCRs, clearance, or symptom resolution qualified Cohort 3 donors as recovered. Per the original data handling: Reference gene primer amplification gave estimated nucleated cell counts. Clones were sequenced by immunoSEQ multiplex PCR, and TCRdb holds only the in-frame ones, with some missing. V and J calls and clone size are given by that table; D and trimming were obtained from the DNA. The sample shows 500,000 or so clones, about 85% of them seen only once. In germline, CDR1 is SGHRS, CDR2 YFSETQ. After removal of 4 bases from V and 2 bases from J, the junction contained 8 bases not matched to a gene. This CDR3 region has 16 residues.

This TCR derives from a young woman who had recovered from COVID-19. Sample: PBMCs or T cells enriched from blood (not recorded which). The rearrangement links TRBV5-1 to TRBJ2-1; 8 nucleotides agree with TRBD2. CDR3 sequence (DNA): TGCGCCAGCAGCCCCGGCGGGGGGACTGCCTACAATGAGCAGTTCTTC. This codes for CASSPGGGTAYNEQFF. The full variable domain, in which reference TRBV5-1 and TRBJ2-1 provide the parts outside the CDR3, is KAGVTQTPRYLIKTRGQQVTLSCSPISGHRSVSWYQQTPGQGLQFLFEYFSETQRNKGNFPGRFSGRQFSNSRSEMNVSTLELGDSALYLCASSPGGGTAYNEQFFGPGTRLTVL.